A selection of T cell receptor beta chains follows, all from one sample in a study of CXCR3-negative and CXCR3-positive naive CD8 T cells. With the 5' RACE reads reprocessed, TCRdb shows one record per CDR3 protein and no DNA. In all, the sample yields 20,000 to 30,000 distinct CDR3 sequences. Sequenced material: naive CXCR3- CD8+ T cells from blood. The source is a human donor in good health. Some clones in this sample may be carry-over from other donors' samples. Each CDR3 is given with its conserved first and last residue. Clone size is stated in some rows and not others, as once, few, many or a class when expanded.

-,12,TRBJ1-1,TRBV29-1,CSASYLNTEAFF
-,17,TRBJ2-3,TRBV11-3,CASSLDLLGGLTDTQYF
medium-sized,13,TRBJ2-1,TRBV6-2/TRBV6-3,CATGLNGVNEQFF
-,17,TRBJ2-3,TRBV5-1,CASSLELAGGFTDTQYF
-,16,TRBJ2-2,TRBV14,CASSQDRPRNTGELFF
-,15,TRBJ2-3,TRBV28,CASSLTSGLTDTQYF
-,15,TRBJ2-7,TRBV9,CASSGRGQESYEQYF
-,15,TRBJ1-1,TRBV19,CASSIGGYVNTEAFF
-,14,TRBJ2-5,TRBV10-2,CATSGQGAGETQYF
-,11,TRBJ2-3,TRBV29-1,CSASDGDAQYF
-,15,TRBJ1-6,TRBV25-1,CASSEWGQGYSPLHF
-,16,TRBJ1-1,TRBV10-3,CAISTGRGALNTEAFF
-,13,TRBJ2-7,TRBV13,CASSPETSHEQYF
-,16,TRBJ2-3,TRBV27,CASSDPRGLITDTQYF
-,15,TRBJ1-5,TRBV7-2,CASSLAGVSNQPQHF
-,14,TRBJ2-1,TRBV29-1,CSGSRFEEYNEQFF